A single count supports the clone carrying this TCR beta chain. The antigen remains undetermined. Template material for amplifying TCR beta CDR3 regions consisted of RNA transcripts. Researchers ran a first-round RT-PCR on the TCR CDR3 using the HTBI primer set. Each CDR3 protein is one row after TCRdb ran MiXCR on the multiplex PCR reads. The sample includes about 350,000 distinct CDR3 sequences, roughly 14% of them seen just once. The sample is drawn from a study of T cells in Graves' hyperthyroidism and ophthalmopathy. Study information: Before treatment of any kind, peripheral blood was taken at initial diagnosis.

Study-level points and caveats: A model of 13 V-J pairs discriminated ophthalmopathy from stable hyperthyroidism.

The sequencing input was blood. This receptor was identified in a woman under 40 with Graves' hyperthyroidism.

CDR3 sequence reads: CASSFGTNIREQYF. In nucleotides, the CDR3 is TGTGCCAGCAGTTTTGGGACTAACATCCGCGAGCAGTACTTC. The chain combines TRBV28 with TRBJ2-7; TRBD2 matches 7 bases. Germline V gene data show CDR1 as MDHEN and CDR2 as SYDVKM. The CDR3 is 14 amino acids. The ends lost 3 bases at V and 6 bases at J; junction bases unmatched: 8.